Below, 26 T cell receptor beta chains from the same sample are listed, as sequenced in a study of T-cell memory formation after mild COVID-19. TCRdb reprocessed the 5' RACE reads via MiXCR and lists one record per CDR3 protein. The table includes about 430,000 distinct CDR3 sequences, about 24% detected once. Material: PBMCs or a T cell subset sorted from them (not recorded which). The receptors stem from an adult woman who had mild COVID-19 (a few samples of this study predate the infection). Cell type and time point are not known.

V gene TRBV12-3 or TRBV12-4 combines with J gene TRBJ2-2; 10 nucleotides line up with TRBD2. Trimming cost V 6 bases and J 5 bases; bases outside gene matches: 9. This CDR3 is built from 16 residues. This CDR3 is CASRSAGGPGTGELFF. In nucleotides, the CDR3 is TGTGCCAGCAGATCAGCGGGAGGGCCGGGGACCGGGGAGCTGTTTTTT.

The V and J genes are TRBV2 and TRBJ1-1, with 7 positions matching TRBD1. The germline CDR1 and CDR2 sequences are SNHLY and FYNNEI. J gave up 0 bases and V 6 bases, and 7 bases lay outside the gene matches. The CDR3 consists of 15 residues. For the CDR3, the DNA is TGTGCCAGCAGGAAAAGAGGGGGCATGAACACTGAAGCTTTCTTT. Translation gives CASRKRGGMNTEAFF. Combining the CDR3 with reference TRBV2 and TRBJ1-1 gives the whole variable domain EPEVTQTPSHQVTQMGQEVILRCVPISNHLYFYWYRQILGQKVEFLVSFYNNEISEKSEIFDDQFSVERPDGSNFTLKIRSTKLEDSAMYFCASRKRGGMNTEAFFGQGTRLTVV.

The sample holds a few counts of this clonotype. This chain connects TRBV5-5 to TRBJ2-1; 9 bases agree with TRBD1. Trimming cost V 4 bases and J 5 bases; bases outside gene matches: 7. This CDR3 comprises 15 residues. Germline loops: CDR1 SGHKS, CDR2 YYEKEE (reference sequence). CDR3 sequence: CASSSAGTGNNEQFF. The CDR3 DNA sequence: TGTGCCAGCAGCAGCGCCGGGACAGGGAACAATGAGCAGTTCTTC.

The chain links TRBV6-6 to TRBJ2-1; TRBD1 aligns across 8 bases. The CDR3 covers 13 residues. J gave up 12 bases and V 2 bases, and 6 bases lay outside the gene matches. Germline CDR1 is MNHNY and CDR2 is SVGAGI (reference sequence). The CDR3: CASSYGTGSPQFF. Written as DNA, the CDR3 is TGTGCCAGCAGTTACGGGACAGGCTCTCCGCAGTTCTTC.

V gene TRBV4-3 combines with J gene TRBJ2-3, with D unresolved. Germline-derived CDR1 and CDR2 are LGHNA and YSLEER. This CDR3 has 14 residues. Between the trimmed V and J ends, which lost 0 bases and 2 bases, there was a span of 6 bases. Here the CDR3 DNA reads TGCGCCAGCAGCCAAGAACCACACACAGATACGCAGTATTTT. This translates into CASSQEPHTDTQYF.

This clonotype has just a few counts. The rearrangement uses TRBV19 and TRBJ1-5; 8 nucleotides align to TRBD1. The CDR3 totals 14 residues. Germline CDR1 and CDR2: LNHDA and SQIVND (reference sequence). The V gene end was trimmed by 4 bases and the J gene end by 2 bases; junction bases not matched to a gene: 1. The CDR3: CASSRGQGNQPQHF. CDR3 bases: TGTGCCAGTAGTAGGGGACAGGGCAATCAGCCCCAGCATTTT.

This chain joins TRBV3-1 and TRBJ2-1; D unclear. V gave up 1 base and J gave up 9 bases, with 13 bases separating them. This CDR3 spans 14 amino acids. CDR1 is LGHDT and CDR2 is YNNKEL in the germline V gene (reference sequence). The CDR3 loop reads CASSQVFRNSEQFF. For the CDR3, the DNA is TGTGCCAGCAGCCAAGTCTTTCGGAATAGTGAGCAGTTCTTC.

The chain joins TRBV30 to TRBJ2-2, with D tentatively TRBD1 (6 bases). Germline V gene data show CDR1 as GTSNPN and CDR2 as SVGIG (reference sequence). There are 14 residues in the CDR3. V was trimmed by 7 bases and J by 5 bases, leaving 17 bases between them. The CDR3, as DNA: TGTGCCTTCTCGAGGCCGCAGGGGACCGGGGAGCTGTTTTTT. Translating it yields CAFSRPQGTGELFF.

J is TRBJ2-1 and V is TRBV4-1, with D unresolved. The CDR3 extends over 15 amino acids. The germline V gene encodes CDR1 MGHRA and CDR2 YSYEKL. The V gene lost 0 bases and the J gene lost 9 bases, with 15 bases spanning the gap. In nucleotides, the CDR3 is TGCGCCAGCAGCCAAGACGTTTCCATCGGTAGTGAGCAGTTCTTC. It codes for CASSQDVSIGSEQFF.

The CDR3 coding sequence is TGTGCCAGCAGCTTAGGAAGGAGGGCAGGACAGCCCCAGCATTTT. Translated, it gives CASSLGRRAGQPQHF. The genes are TRBV7-2 and TRBJ1-5; D unclear. V was clipped by 1 base and J by 7 bases, with 14 bases between them. The CDR3 is 15 residues long. Germline loops: CDR1 SGHTA, CDR2 FQGNSA.

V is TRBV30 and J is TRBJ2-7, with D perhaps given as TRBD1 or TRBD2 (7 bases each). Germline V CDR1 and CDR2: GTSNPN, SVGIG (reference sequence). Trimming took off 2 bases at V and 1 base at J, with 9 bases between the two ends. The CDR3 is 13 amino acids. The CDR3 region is CAWSQGGSYEQYF. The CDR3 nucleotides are TGTGCCTGGAGTCAGGGGGGGTCCTACGAGCAGTACTTC. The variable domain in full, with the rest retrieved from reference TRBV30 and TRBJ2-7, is SQTIHQWPATLVQPVGSPLSLECTVEGTSNPNLYWYRQAAGRGLQLLFYSVGIGQISSEVPQNLSASRPQDRQFILSSKKLLLSDSGFYLCAWSQGGSYEQYFGPGTRLTVT.

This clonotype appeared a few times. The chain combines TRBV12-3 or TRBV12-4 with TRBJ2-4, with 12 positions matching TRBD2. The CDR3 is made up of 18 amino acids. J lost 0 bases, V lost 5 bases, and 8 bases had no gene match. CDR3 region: CASSPRTSGTLAKNIQYF. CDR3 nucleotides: TGTGCCAGCAGTCCCCGGACTAGCGGGACCCTAGCCAAAAACATTCAGTACTTC.

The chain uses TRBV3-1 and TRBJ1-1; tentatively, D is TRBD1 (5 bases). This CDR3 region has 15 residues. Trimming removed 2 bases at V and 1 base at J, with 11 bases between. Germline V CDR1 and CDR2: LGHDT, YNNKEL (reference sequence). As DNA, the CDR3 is TGTGCCAGCAGCCAATCCGGGGCCGGGAACACTGAAGCTTTCTTT. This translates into CASSQSGAGNTEAFF.

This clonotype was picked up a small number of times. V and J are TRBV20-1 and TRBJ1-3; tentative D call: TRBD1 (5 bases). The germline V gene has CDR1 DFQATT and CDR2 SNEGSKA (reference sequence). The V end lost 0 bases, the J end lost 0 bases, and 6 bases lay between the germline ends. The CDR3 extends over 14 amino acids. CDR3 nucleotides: TGCAGTGCTAGAGAGGGGCTCTCTGGAAACACCATATATTTT. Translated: CSAREGLSGNTIYF.

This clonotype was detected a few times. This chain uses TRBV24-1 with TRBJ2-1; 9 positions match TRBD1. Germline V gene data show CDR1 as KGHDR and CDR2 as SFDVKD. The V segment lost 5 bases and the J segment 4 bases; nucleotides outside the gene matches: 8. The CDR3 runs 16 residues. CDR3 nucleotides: TGTGCCACCAGTGCCCTGGCGGGACAGGGTTACAATGAGCAGTTCTTC. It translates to CATSALAGQGYNEQFF.

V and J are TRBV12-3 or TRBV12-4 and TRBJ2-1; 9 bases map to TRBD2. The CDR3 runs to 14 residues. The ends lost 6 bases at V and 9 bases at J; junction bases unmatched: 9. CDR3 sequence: CASSSLRGGTEQFF. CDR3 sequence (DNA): TGTGCCAGCAGCTCCCTGCGGGGGGGCACTGAGCAGTTCTTC.

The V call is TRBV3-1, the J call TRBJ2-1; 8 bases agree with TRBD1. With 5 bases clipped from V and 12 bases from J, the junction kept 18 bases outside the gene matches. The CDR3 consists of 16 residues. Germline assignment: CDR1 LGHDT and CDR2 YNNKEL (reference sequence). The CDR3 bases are TGTGCCAGCAGCTCTCTTTCAGGGACAGGATCCCGGGGGCAGTTCTTC. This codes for CASSSLSGTGSRGQFF.

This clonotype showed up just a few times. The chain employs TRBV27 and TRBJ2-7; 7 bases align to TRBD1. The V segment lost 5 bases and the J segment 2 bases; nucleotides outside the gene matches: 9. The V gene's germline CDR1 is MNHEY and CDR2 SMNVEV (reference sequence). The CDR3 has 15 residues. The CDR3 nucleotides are TGTGCCAGCAGTCTGGTACAGGGGTTGACCTACGAGCAGTACTTC. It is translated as CASSLVQGLTYEQYF.

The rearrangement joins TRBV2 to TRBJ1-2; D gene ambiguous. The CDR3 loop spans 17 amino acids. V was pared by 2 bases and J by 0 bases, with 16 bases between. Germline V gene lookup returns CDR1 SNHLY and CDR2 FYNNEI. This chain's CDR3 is CASSEMWVRSSNYGYTF. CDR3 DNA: TGTGCCAGCAGTGAAATGTGGGTCCGGTCCTCTAACTATGGCTACACCTTC.

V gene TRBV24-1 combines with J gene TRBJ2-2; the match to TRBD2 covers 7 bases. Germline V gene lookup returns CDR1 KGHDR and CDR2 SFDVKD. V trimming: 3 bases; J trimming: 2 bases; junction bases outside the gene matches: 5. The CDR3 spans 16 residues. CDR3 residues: CATSDAGLPNTGELFF. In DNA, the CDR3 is TGTGCCACCAGTGATGCGGGACTACCTAACACCGGGGAGCTGTTTTTT.

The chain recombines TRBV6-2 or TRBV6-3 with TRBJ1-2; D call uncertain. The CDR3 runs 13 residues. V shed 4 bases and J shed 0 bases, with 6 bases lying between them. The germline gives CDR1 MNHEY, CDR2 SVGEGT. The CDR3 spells CASSSGPNYGYTF. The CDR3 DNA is TGTGCCAGCAGTTCGGGCCCTAACTATGGCTACACCTTC.

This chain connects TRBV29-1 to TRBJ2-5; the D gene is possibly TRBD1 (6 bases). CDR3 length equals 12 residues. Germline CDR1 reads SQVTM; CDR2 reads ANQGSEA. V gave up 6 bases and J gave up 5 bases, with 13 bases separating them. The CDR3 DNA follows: TGCAGCGTGGGGGCCCACGGGGAGACCCAGTACTTC. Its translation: CSVGAHGETQYF.

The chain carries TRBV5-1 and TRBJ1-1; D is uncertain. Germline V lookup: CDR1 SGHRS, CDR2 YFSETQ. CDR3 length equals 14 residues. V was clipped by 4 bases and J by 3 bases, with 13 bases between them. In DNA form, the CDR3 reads TGCGCCAGCAGCCCAAGAGCTTCTTACACTGAAGCTTTCTTT. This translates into CASSPRASYTEAFF.

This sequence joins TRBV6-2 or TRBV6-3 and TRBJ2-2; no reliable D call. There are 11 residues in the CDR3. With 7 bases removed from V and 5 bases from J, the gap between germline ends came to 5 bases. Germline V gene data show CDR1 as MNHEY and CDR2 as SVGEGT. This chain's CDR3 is CASKTTGELFF. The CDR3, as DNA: TGTGCCAGCAAAACGACCGGGGAGCTGTTTTTT.

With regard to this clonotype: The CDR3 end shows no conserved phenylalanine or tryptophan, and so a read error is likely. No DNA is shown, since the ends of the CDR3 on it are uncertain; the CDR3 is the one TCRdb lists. CDR3 residues: CSVEDLKGPTL. J is TRBJ2-5 and V is TRBV29-1; the table's D call TRBD2 went unverified against the DNA. The germline CDR1 and CDR2 sequences are SQVTM and ANQGSEA. The CDR3 length equals 11 residues, ends included.

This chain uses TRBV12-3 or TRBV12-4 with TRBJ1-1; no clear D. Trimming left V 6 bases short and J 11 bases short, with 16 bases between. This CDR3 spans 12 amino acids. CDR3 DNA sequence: TGTGCCAGCAGGGAGAGCCAGAGGCGCGCTTTCTTT. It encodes CASRESQRRAFF.